This T cell receptor (beta chain) was sequenced in a study of T cell responses to AZD1222 COVID-19 vaccine. Data came from immunoSEQ multiplex PCR; TCRdb stores just in-frame clones and leaves some out. Of 150,000 to 200,000 clones listed, over 80% were seen once; the top ten hold roughly 6.5%. The V and J ends lost 5 bases and 5 bases respectively, with 12 bases between them. The CDR3 covers 13 residues. The TCR originated in an adult in good health. J is TRBJ1-1 and V is TRBV12-3 or TRBV12-4; tentatively, D is TRBD1 (5 bases). Specimen: peripheral blood, collected on day 0 of AZD1222 vaccination. The CDR3 region has the DNA TGTGCCAGCAGTCCTGGGGCCGATACTGAAGCTTTCTTT. Translated, it gives CASSPGADTEAFF.